These T cell receptor beta chains were read from a single sample in a study of blood T cell repertoires in COVID-19. Generated by immunoSEQ multiplex PCR, the TCRdb table keeps only in-frame clones and is missing some. The sample has some 110,000 clones, around nine tenths seen once. Sequenced material: peripheral blood. The receptors shown here come from a man over 45 with COVID-19, enrolled during active disease. The CDR3 runs from the conserved cysteine through the conserved F or W. Each record gives: clone size, D gene, J gene, V gene, CDR3 DNA, CDR3 protein. A D gene is named only where the DNA matches it firmly. A clone size is listed for some rows: how often the clone was seen (once, few, many), or a class if it is expanded.

abundance: .; d_gene: TRBD1; j_gene: TRBJ2-2; v_gene: TRBV6-5; CDR3nt: TGTGCCACCTCCGGGACAGGGTATCCCGGGGAGCTGTTTTTT; CDR3aa: CATSGTGYPGELFF
abundance: .; d_gene: .; j_gene: TRBJ1-3; v_gene: TRBV7-2; CDR3nt: TGTGCCAGCACGCAAAAGGGGTCTGGAAACACCATATATTTT; CDR3aa: CASTQKGSGNTIYF
abundance: once; d_gene: .; j_gene: TRBJ2-5; v_gene: TRBV11-2; CDR3nt: TGTGCCAGCAGCTTAGGAGTAAGCGAGACCCAGTACTTC; CDR3aa: CASSLGVSETQYF
abundance: .; d_gene: TRBD2; j_gene: TRBJ2-3; v_gene: TRBV15; CDR3nt: TGTGCCACCAGCAGAATGGGGGGGGATACGCAGTATTTT; CDR3aa: CATSRMGGDTQYF
abundance: .; d_gene: .; j_gene: TRBJ1-6; v_gene: TRBV24-1; CDR3nt: TGTGCCACCAGTGATTTGCAGCAGGGTCGTAATTCACCCCTCCACTTT; CDR3aa: CATSDLQQGRNSPLHF
abundance: .; d_gene: TRBD1; j_gene: TRBJ1-1; v_gene: TRBV2; CDR3nt: TGTGCCAGCAGCCGACAGGGAGGGAACACTGAAGCTTTCTTT; CDR3aa: CASSRQGGNTEAFF
abundance: .; d_gene: .; j_gene: TRBJ1-3; v_gene: TRBV28; CDR3nt: TGTGCCAGCACCCAATCCAACACCATATATTTT; CDR3aa: CASTQSNTIYF
abundance: .; d_gene: TRBD2; j_gene: TRBJ2-7; v_gene: TRBV18; CDR3nt: TGTGCCAGCTCCCCTCTAGCGGACTTCAACTACGAGCAGTACTTC; CDR3aa: CASSPLADFNYEQYF
abundance: .; d_gene: .; j_gene: TRBJ2-4; v_gene: TRBV18; CDR3nt: TGTGCCAGCTCACCAGTTCGGTCCGGAAACATTCAGTACTTC; CDR3aa: CASSPVRSGNIQYF
abundance: .; d_gene: .; j_gene: TRBJ1-1; v_gene: TRBV6-5; CDR3nt: TGTGCCAGCAGTCGAACACTAAACACTGAAGCTTTCTTT; CDR3aa: CASSRTLNTEAFF
abundance: .; d_gene: TRBD1; j_gene: TRBJ2-1; v_gene: TRBV19; CDR3nt: TGTGCCAGTAGTCCGTTCTCAGGGGGAGAGCAGTTCTTC; CDR3aa: CASSPFSGGEQFF
abundance: .; d_gene: .; j_gene: TRBJ1-4; v_gene: TRBV7-9; CDR3nt: TGTGCCAGCAGCTGGGAGGCGGAAAAACTGTTTTTT; CDR3aa: CASSWEAEKLFF
abundance: .; d_gene: TRBD1; j_gene: TRBJ2-7; v_gene: TRBV7-8; CDR3nt: TGTGCCAGCAGCCCCAGGGGGATCTCCTACGAGCAGTACTTC; CDR3aa: CASSPRGISYEQYF
abundance: .; d_gene: .; j_gene: TRBJ1-2; v_gene: TRBV2; CDR3nt: TGTGCCAGCACACAGGGAAACTATGGCTACACCTTC; CDR3aa: CASTQGNYGYTF
abundance: .; d_gene: TRBD2; j_gene: TRBJ2-7; v_gene: TRBV28; CDR3nt: TGTGCCAGCAACCAAGCGGGAGCCAGCTCCTACGAGCAGTACTTC; CDR3aa: CASNQAGASSYEQYF
abundance: .; d_gene: .; j_gene: TRBJ2-7; v_gene: TRBV7-2; CDR3nt: TGTGCCAGCAGCCCATTAAGGGAGTCCAGCGAGCAGTACTTC; CDR3aa: CASSPLRESSEQYF
abundance: .; d_gene: TRBD1; j_gene: TRBJ1-2; v_gene: TRBV12-3/TRBV12-4; CDR3nt: TGTGCCAGCAGTTTGGACAGGAACTATGGCTACACCTTC; CDR3aa: CASSLDRNYGYTF
abundance: .; d_gene: .; j_gene: TRBJ2-3; v_gene: TRBV12-3/TRBV12-4; CDR3nt: TGTGCCAGCAGTCCCTCTTTTTTTACGCAGTATTTT; CDR3aa: CASSPSFFTQYF
abundance: .; d_gene: .; j_gene: TRBJ1-2; v_gene: TRBV27; CDR3nt: TGTGCCAGCCGAGGCAGTTTTAACTATGGCTACACCTTC; CDR3aa: CASRGSFNYGYTF
abundance: .; d_gene: TRBD2; j_gene: TRBJ2-1; v_gene: TRBV6-5; CDR3nt: TGTGCCAGCAGTTACTCGATGGCTAGCGGGGGGTCAGGGTGGGTCTTC; CDR3aa: CASSYSMASGGSGWVF
abundance: .; d_gene: .; j_gene: TRBJ2-1; v_gene: TRBV24-1; CDR3nt: TGTGCCACCAGTGAAGCAGGACTGGATAAGAACAATGAGCAGTTCTTC; CDR3aa: CATSEAGLDKNNEQFF
abundance: .; d_gene: .; j_gene: TRBJ2-1; v_gene: TRBV15; CDR3nt: TGTGCCACGAAGGGGGTGCTTTGGGACAATGAGCAGTTCTTC; CDR3aa: CATKGVLWDNEQFF
abundance: .; d_gene: TRBD1; j_gene: TRBJ2-1; v_gene: TRBV6-5; CDR3nt: TGTGCCAGCAGCTTACAGGGGTCGATTATCGATGAGCAGTTCTTC; CDR3aa: CASSLQGSIIDEQFF
abundance: .; d_gene: TRBD2; j_gene: TRBJ2-7; v_gene: TRBV7-3; CDR3nt: TGTGCCAGCAGCACCCCGGGACTAGCGGGAAACCTATCTGTCTACGAGCAGTACTTC; CDR3aa: CASSTPGLAGNLSVYEQYF
abundance: .; d_gene: TRBD1; j_gene: TRBJ2-3; v_gene: TRBV6-4; CDR3nt: TGTGCCAGCAGTGTCGGACAGGGCATAGGCACAGATACGCAGTATTTT; CDR3aa: CASSVGQGIGTDTQYF
abundance: .; d_gene: TRBD2; j_gene: TRBJ2-5; v_gene: TRBV3-1/TRBV3-2; CDR3nt: TGTGCCAGCAGCCAAGTGTCGGGAGGGGCTGGAGAGACCCAGTACTTC; CDR3aa: CASSQVSGGAGETQYF
abundance: few; d_gene: TRBD1; j_gene: TRBJ1-5; v_gene: TRBV5-8; CDR3nt: TGTGCCAGCACCCACGGACAGGGGGGTCAGCCCCAGCATTTT; CDR3aa: CASTHGQGGQPQHF
abundance: .; d_gene: .; j_gene: TRBJ1-2; v_gene: TRBV4-2; CDR3nt: TGTGCCAGCAGCCAAGATCAGGGTAACTATGGCTACACCTTC; CDR3aa: CASSQDQGNYGYTF
abundance: .; d_gene: .; j_gene: TRBJ2-2; v_gene: TRBV30; CDR3nt: TGTGCCTGGAGTGACTATGGGTCCGGGGAGCTGTTTTTT; CDR3aa: CAWSDYGSGELFF
abundance: .; d_gene: .; j_gene: TRBJ1-3; v_gene: TRBV7-9; CDR3nt: TGTGCCAGCAGCCCCGCACAGGGAAACACCATATATTTT; CDR3aa: CASSPAQGNTIYF
abundance: once; d_gene: TRBD2; j_gene: TRBJ2-3; v_gene: TRBV5-1; CDR3nt: TGCGCCAGCAGCTCAAGGACTAGCGCCACAGATACGCAGTATTTT; CDR3aa: CASSSRTSATDTQYF